This TCR beta chain was sequenced during a study of lung T cells in sarcoidosis with Löfgren's syndrome. Study details: Löfgren's syndrome patients were the main repertoire analysis focus.

This clonotype was recorded at least ten times. What it binds is not known. CDR3 size: 17 residues. The germline V gene encodes CDR1 MDHEN and CDR2 SYDVKM. V was clipped by 2 bases and J by 0 bases, with 16 bases between them. Using its own MiXCR run on the reads, TCRdb lists one record per CDR3 protein. The sample has some 9,800 distinct CDR3 sequences, just under 20% seen once. Study results and caveats: These T cells possibly recognize a putative, unidentified sarcoidosis-associated antigen. The most expanded V genes in Löfgren's patients were reportedly TRAV12-1 and TRBV2. Shared TRAV12-1 and TRBV2 CDR3 motifs across Löfgren's syndrome patients reportedly suggested public CD4+ TCRs.

V usage is TRBV28 and J usage is TRBJ1-1; possible D gene TRBD1, 6 bases. This clonotype originated in a human donor with sarcoidosis (Löfgren's syndrome or another form), or a control subject (not recorded which). The material sequenced was CD4+ T cells from bronchoalveolar lavage. CDR3: CASSLRGWGHLNTEAFF. The CDR3 nucleotides read TGTGCCAGCAGTTTAAGGGGGTGGGGGCACCTGAACACTGAAGCTTTCTTT.